These 22 T cell receptor beta chains came from one sample sequenced in a study of radiation and T cells in renal cell carcinoma. Using immunoSEQ multiplex PCR, the repertoire was profiled, and TCRdb retains in-frame clones only, with some absent. The data show 150,000 to 160,000 clones, about 91% seen once. Time point defined: blood 2 weeks post-SBRT. Treatment reported: 15 Gy SBRT to primary tumor, nephrectomy 4 weeks later. The source was blood, collected from a patient whose treatment included radiotherapy and nephrectomy. All receptors derive from a woman in her fifties or sixties with renal cell carcinoma.

V usage is TRBV25-1 and J usage is TRBJ1-6; unclear D gene. V gave up 6 bases and J gave up 6 bases, with 12 bases separating them. CDR3 size: 14 residues. Germline V gene data show CDR1 as MGHDK and CDR2 as SYGVNS. In DNA, the CDR3 is TGTGCCAGCAGCCCCGCCGACATTAATTCACCCCTCCACTTT. This encodes CASSPADINSPLHF. Filled out from reference TRBV25-1 and TRBJ1-6, the complete variable domain reads EADIYQTPRYLVIGTGKKITLECSQTMGHDKMYWYQQDPGMELHLIHYSYGVNSTEKGDLSSESTVSRIRTEHFPLTLESARPSHTSQYLCASSPADINSPLHFGNGTRLTVT.

The J gene is TRBJ2-7, the V gene TRBV7-2, with D hard to call. CDR3 length: 11 residues. Germline V lookup: CDR1 SGHTA, CDR2 FQGNSA. V shed 1 base and J shed 3 bases, with 1 base lying between them. CDR3 bases: TGTGCCAGCAGCTTAGTCTACGAGCAGTACTTC. Amino acid sequence: CASSLVYEQYF.

The rearrangement uses TRBV11-3 and TRBJ1-1, with D perhaps TRBD1 (5 bases). The CDR3 covers 12 residues. CDR1 and CDR2 from the germline V gene are SGHNT and YENEEA. The germline V and J ends were trimmed by 0 bases and 11 bases, with 10 bases remaining between them. CDR3 amino acids: CASSLDRGPAFF. The CDR3 DNA sequence: TGTGCCAGCAGCTTAGACCGGGGCCCTGCTTTCTTT.

The chain links TRBV18 to TRBJ1-1; D call uncertain. Between the trimmed V and J ends, which lost 2 bases and 4 bases, there was a span of 8 bases. Germline V lookup: CDR1 KGHSH, CDR2 LQKENI. The CDR3 runs 13 residues. The CDR3 is CASSPDRSTEAFF. In DNA, the CDR3 is TGTGCCAGCTCACCAGACCGGTCCACTGAAGCTTTCTTT.

The rearrangement uses TRBV5-1 and TRBJ1-4; 11 bases are shared with TRBD1. J was trimmed by 8 bases and V by 0 bases; bases with no gene match: 3. The CDR3 loop spans 15 amino acids. Germline lookup yields CDR1 SGHRS and CDR2 YFSETQ. The CDR3 DNA reads TGCGCCAGCAGCTTGGAGGGACAGGGGGACGAAAAACTGTTTTTT. Its protein is CASSLEGQGDEKLFF.

This chain links TRBV4-3 with TRBJ2-7, with D perhaps matching TRBD1 or TRBD2 (5 bases each). The CDR3 runs 14 residues. Germline V gene sequence: CDR1 LGHNA, CDR2 YSLEER. Between the trimmed V and J ends, which lost 4 bases and 4 bases, there was a span of 14 bases. The CDR3 DNA reads TGCGCCAGCAGCCCTTCCAGGGAGATGTACGAGCAGTACTTC. Translating it yields CASSPSREMYEQYF.

This chain uses TRBV15 with TRBJ2-7; D is undetermined. Germline V CDR1 and CDR2: LNHNV, YYDKDF (reference sequence). Trimming stripped 0 bases from V and 0 bases from J, with 9 bases between. The CDR3 runs 15 residues. The CDR3: CATSREGISSYEQYF. CDR3 DNA sequence: TGTGCCACCAGCAGAGAGGGGATTAGCTCCTACGAGCAGTACTTC.

The V gene is TRBV4-2, the J gene TRBJ2-5, with no clear D. The V end lost 1 base, the J end lost 5 bases, and 8 bases lay between the germline ends. The CDR3 has 13 amino acids. Germline V gene lookup returns CDR1 LGHNA and CDR2 YNFKEQ. CDR3 DNA: TGTGCCAGCAGCCAAGGGGTTGGGGAGACCCAGTACTTC. Its protein is CASSQGVGETQYF.

This chain links TRBV15 with TRBJ2-7, with D possibly TRBD1 on 6 matching bases. The germline V gene has CDR1 LNHNV and CDR2 YYDKDF (reference sequence). Trimming cost V 5 bases and J 0 bases, with 14 bases left between them. The CDR3 is 15 residues long. The CDR3 bases are TGTGCCACCAGCCAGGGACATCGAAGCTCCTACGAGCAGTACTTC. This translates into CATSQGHRSSYEQYF. Looking up the rest from reference TRBV15 and TRBJ2-7 gives the full variable domain: DAMVIQNPRYQVTQFGKPVTLSCSQTLNHNVMYWYQQKSSQAPKLLFHYYDKDFNNEADTPDNFQSRRPNTSFCFLDIRSPGLGDTAMYLCATSQGHRSSYEQYFGPGTRLTVT.

The gene calls are TRBV23-1 and TRBJ1-2; D perhaps matches TRBD1 (5 bases). TRBV23-1 is filed as an ORF, its function uncertain. The CDR3 totals 19 residues. Trimming pared 4 bases from V and 7 bases from J, leaving 31 bases between. The CDR3 reads CASSLEGSREGSREGGYTF. CDR3 DNA: TGCGCCAGCAGTCTAGAGGGGAGCAGGGAGGGCAGCAGGGAAGGTGGCTACACCTTC.

This clone has a single count. This chain joins TRBV10-1 and TRBJ1-3; no clear D gene. The CDR3 length is 15 residues. Germline V gene sequence: CDR1 WNHNN, CDR2 SYGVQD (reference sequence). Trimming stripped 0 bases from V and 2 bases from J, with 8 bases between. The CDR3 nucleotides are TGCGCCAGCAGTGAGTCGGATCAGGCTGGAAACACCATATATTTT. Amino acid sequence: CASSESDQAGNTIYF.

A remark on this clone: The identical CDR3 is also encoded by other nucleotide sequences in the sample. The genes are TRBV7-9 and TRBJ2-2; TRBD1 matches 7 bases. V was clipped by 5 bases and J by 4 bases; unmatched bases: 4. The CDR3 spans 14 residues. In germline, CDR1 is SEHNR, CDR2 FQNEAQ (reference sequence). The DNA for the CDR3 is TGTGCCAGCAGCCCAGGACAGGCCACCGGGGAGCTGTTTTTT. It encodes CASSPGQATGELFF.

V and J are TRBV5-5 and TRBJ1-1; 9 bases map to TRBD1. Germline trimming cut 3 bases from V and 7 bases from J; bases unmatched to any gene: 10. The CDR3 runs 15 residues. CDR1 is SGHKS, CDR2 YYEKEE, per germline (reference sequence). The CDR3 loop is CASSSFSGQGIEAFF. CDR3 DNA sequence: TGTGCCAGCAGCTCATTTTCGGGACAGGGCATTGAAGCTTTCTTT.

The chain is built from TRBV27 and TRBJ1-2; possible D gene TRBD1, 5 bases. The germline gives CDR1 MNHEY, CDR2 SMNVEV (reference sequence). The CDR3 totals 13 residues. The V end was cut by 2 bases, the J end by 3 bases, with 7 bases between. DNA for the CDR3: TGTGCCAGCAGTTTACGACAGTACTATGGCTACACCTTC. It translates to CASSLRQYYGYTF.

V gene TRBV11-2 combines with J gene TRBJ2-7, with 11 bases identical to TRBD2. This CDR3 spans 17 amino acids. V lost 1 base to trimming and J lost 0 bases; unmatched junction nucleotides: 5. Germline V gene sequence: CDR1 SGHAT, CDR2 FQNNGV. The CDR3 nucleotides read TGTGCCAGCAGCTTAGGGACTAGCGGGCCAAGCTCCTACGAGCAGTACTTC. It specifies CASSLGTSGPSSYEQYF.

The sample holds one count of this clone. This chain links TRBV5-8 with TRBJ2-7, with D perhaps matching TRBD2 (7 bases). The CDR3 runs to 13 residues. The V end lost 4 bases, the J end lost 2 bases, and 10 bases lay between the germline ends. Germline lookup yields CDR1 SGHTS and CDR2 YDEGEE. CDR3 amino acids: CASSLGGPYEQYF. The CDR3 DNA follows: TGTGCCAGCAGCCTGGGGGGGCCCTACGAGCAGTACTTC.

This clone is a singleton in its sample. This chain uses TRBV5-6 with TRBJ1-2; no firm D call. The V end was cut by 3 bases, the J end by 7 bases, with 13 bases between. CDR3 length: 13 amino acids. Per germline, CDR1 SGHDT and CDR2 YYEEEE. The CDR3 DNA reads as TGTGCCAGCAGCTCATACGGGGTGGGTGGCTACACCTTC. Its protein product is CASSSYGVGGYTF.

The chain couples TRBV6-6 to TRBJ1-2, with TRBD1 matching over 10 bases. This CDR3 spans 13 amino acids. From germline, CDR1 is MNHNY and CDR2 SVGAGI (reference sequence). The ends lost 7 bases at V and 5 bases at J; junction bases unmatched: 4. DNA of the CDR3: TGTGCCAGCACTCTGGGACAGGGGTATGGCTACACCTTC. Its protein product is CASTLGQGYGYTF.

The gene calls are TRBV6-5 and TRBJ2-3; 9 nucleotides agree with TRBD2. Germline assignment: CDR1 MNHEY and CDR2 SVGAGI. V gave up 5 bases and J gave up 1 base; unmatched junction bases: 1. The CDR3 is 14 amino acids. The CDR3 DNA reads TGTGCCAGCAGTATAGCGGGGGGCACAGATACGCAGTATTTT. Its translation is CASSIAGGTDTQYF.

The V and J genes are TRBV4-3 and TRBJ2-7; D remains unclear. The ends were cut back, 4 bases at V and 2 bases at J, with 21 bases in the middle. Germline-derived CDR1 and CDR2 are LGHNA and YSLEER. The CDR3 contains 17 residues. As DNA, the CDR3 is TGCGCCAGCAGCCTCCCCCGGCCGACGTGGGAAACCTACGAGCAGTACTTC. Translated: CASSLPRPTWETYEQYF.

The chain uses TRBV6-5 and TRBJ1-1, with 8 bases aligning to TRBD1. The CDR3 contains 13 residues. The V and J ends lost 2 bases and 8 bases, in that order; junction bases with no gene match: 4. Germline CDR1 reads MNHEY; CDR2 reads SVGAGI. The CDR3 sequence is CASSYGRGREAFF. In DNA, the CDR3 is TGTGCCAGCAGTTACGGCAGGGGGCGCGAAGCTTTCTTT.

The CDR3 DNA sequence: TGTGCCATCACGGCAGAACCGTACAATGAGCAGTTCTTC. Amino acid sequence: CAITAEPYNEQFF. The chain has TRBV10-3 and TRBJ2-1; the D is unclear. Germline CDR1 reads ENHRY; CDR2 reads SYGVKD. The CDR3 length is 13 residues. V was pared by 7 bases and J by 4 bases, with 11 bases between.